This TCR beta chain was profiled in a study of CD8 T cells in ankylosing spondylitis. Study conclusions and caveats: Disease-linked clones were CD8+ and relatively rare in peripheral blood. Typical of ankylosing spondylitis blood, it appeared, was a TCR beta motif of under 10 highly homologous variants. The study looked at matched synovial fluid samples from ankylosing spondylitis patients. Disease-linked clones were reported to be significantly enriched there.

Quantitative molecular-barcoded 5'-RACE generated the TCR beta libraries. From the 5' RACE reads, TCRdb called clonotypes with MiXCR, one entry per CDR3 protein. The data show over 200,000 distinct CDR3 sequences, roughly 18% seen once. A note on this clonotype: Its antigen remains unidentified. The limits of the CDR3 on the DNA are not certain, so only TCRdb's listed CDR3 is given.

Germline CDR1 MGHRA, CDR2 YSYEKL. The CDR3 spans 17 residues, counting both ends. The material sequenced was blood, either unsorted or a sorted T cell fraction (not recorded which). The chain employs TRBV4-1 and TRBJ2-2; the table assigns TRBD2, which was not confirmed against the DNA. This sequence originates from a male donor with ankylosing spondylitis. The CDR3 protein is CASSQDSGPEAGELFFF.